This T cell receptor (beta chain) originates from a study of blood T cells in healthy people across ages. The people who gave samples were healthy Caucasians from Russia, aged about 6 to 100. The extraction recovered at least 5 micrograms of total RNA per sample. Through a sample-barcoded 5' primer and a J-beta primer mix, a second PCR was run for roughly 6 to 11 cycles. One entry per CDR3 protein, called by TCRdb with MiXCR from the 5' RACE reads. This sample carries over a million distinct CDR3 sequences, roughly 45% of them seen once, and the ten largest clones take about 20%. Comment on this clonotype: Its antigen remains unknown.

Findings of the study overall: Estimated diversity that came from one million T cells was considered an underestimate.

The sequence was obtained from a woman in her sixties in good health. Sample: blood.

The chain's CDR3 is CASSEYGGEAGEQFF. DNA of the CDR3: TGTGCCAGCAGTGAATACGGGGGAGAGGCTGGTGAGCAGTTCTTC. The chain joins TRBV25-1 to TRBJ2-1; possibly TRBD2 for D (6 bases). The CDR3 totals 15 residues. CDR1 is MGHDK and CDR2 is SYGVNS in the germline V gene. The ends were cut back, 0 bases at V and 9 bases at J, with 15 bases in the middle.